A selection of T cell receptor beta chains follows, all from one sample in a study of cytomegalovirus exposure and HLA in healthy donors. This table comes from immunoSEQ multiplex PCR, and its TCRdb copy is limited to in-frame clones, with some not included. The table lists tens of thousands of clones, around nine tenths of them singletons. Sequencing used PBMCs. These receptors all stem from a man aged 18 to 29 in good health and CMV-seronegative. The CDR3 runs from the conserved cysteine through the conserved F or W. D genes are given only for firm matches. Expanded clones are given a class, and other clones once, few, many or no size at all.

v_gene	j_gene	abundance	d_gene	CDR3aa	CDR3nt
TRBV4-1	TRBJ1-2	NA	NA	CASSLGTYGYTF	TGCGCCAGCAGCCTAGGGACTTATGGCTACACCTTC
TRBV6-1	TRBJ1-1	once	NA	CASRTGGTEAFF	TGTGCCAGCAGAACAGGCGGCACTGAAGCTTTCTTT
TRBV6-1	TRBJ2-3	NA	NA	CASSRTITLTDTQYF	TGTGCCAGCAGTAGGACTATAACCCTCACAGATACGCAGTATTTT
TRBV7-2	TRBJ2-5	NA	TRBD2	CASSLGAAGETQYF	TGTGCCAGCAGCTTAGGGGCAGCGGGGGAGACCCAGTACTTC
TRBV2	TRBJ2-2	NA	NA	CASSEASGLGELFF	TGTGCCAGCAGTGAGGCCAGCGGTCTCGGGGAGCTGTTTTTT
TRBV5-6	TRBJ2-1	NA	NA	CASSLLGDGEQFF	TGTGCCAGCAGCTTGCTGGGAGACGGTGAGCAGTTCTTC
TRBV23-1	TRBJ2-3	NA	NA	CASSQRGSSSTDTQYF	TGCGCCAGCAGTCAGCGAGGCTCGTCTAGCACAGATACGCAGTATTTT
TRBV4-1	TRBJ1-2	once	NA	CASSQVTGNYGYTF	TGCGCCAGCAGCCAAGTTACAGGGAACTATGGCTACACCTTC
TRBV28	TRBJ2-5	NA	TRBD2	CASSEFSGRETQYF	TGTGCCAGCAGCGAATTTAGCGGGAGAGAGACCCAGTACTTC
TRBV5-1	TRBJ2-3	NA	TRBD1	CASSLGGTDSTDTQYF	TGCGCCAGCAGCTTGGGGGGGACAGATAGCACAGATACGCAGTATTTT
TRBV5-1	TRBJ2-7	few	TRBD1	CASSSPGQPYEQYF	TGCGCCAGCAGCTCCCCGGGACAGCCCTACGAGCAGTACTTC
TRBV14	TRBJ2-1	NA	TRBD2	CASSHLTSGYPYNEQFF	TGTGCCAGCAGCCACCTCACTAGCGGCTACCCCTACAATGAGCAGTTCTTC
TRBV6-5	TRBJ2-1	once	TRBD2	CASSYMAGAQSDEQFF	TGTGCCAGCAGTTACATGGCGGGAGCCCAGTCAGATGAGCAGTTCTTC
TRBV6-5	TRBJ1-2	NA	TRBD1	CASARDSIYGYTF	TGTGCCAGCGCACGGGACAGCATTTATGGCTACACCTTC
TRBV27	TRBJ2-7	once	NA	CASSPRGRETYEQYF	TGTGCCAGCAGTCCCCGGGGTAGAGAGACCTACGAGCAGTACTTC
TRBV5-4	TRBJ2-1	NA	NA	CASSLEASLSYNEQFF	TGTGCCAGCAGCTTAGAAGCCTCACTCTCCTACAATGAGCAGTTCTTC
TRBV19	TRBJ1-5	NA	NA	CASSIDRASNQPQHF	TGTGCCAGTAGTATAGACAGGGCGAGCAATCAGCCCCAGCATTTT
TRBV27	TRBJ1-5	few	NA	CASSLQSGGNQPQHF	TGTGCCAGCAGTTTGCAGTCGGGGGGCAATCAGCCCCAGCATTTT
TRBV28	TRBJ1-2	NA	NA	CASRTLLGVPFGYTF	TGTGCCAGCAGGACCCTCCTCGGGGTTCCTTTCGGCTACACCTTC
TRBV5-1	TRBJ2-1	NA	TRBD2	CASSFLAGGTNEQFF	TGCGCCAGCAGCTTTCTAGCGGGAGGGACGAATGAGCAGTTCTTC
TRBV5-4	TRBJ2-1	NA	NA	CASSFRDTNEQFF	TGTGCCAGCAGCTTCCGGGACACTAATGAGCAGTTCTTC
TRBV5-1	TRBJ2-7	NA	TRBD1	CASSPYRTGTAYEQYF	TGCGCCAGCAGCCCGTACAGAACCGGGACAGCCTACGAGCAGTACTTC
TRBV28	TRBJ2-3	NA	TRBD2	CASSPGLAPDTQYF	TGTGCCAGCAGTCCCGGACTAGCCCCAGATACGCAGTATTTT
TRBV5-8	TRBJ2-5	once	NA	CASSQNRELETQYF	TGTGCCAGCAGTCAAAACAGGGAGTTGGAGACCCAGTACTTC
TRBV27	TRBJ2-7	NA	NA	CASSLKGGAYEQYF	TGTGCCAGCAGTTTAAAAGGAGGAGCCTACGAGCAGTACTTC
TRBV4-3	TRBJ1-2	NA	NA	CASSQNMEGGGYTF	TGCGCCAGCAGCCAAAACATGGAGGGTGGTGGCTACACCTTC
TRBV6-6	TRBJ1-2	NA	TRBD1	CASSYSVDRAKDGYTF	TGTGCCAGCAGTTACTCGGTCGACAGGGCTAAGGATGGCTACACCTTC
TRBV19	TRBJ2-1	NA	TRBD1	CASSTQGVGEQFF	TGTGCCAGTAGTACACAGGGGGTGGGGGAGCAGTTCTTC
TRBV28	TRBJ1-4	NA	NA	CASSSPGRPNEKLFF	TGTGCCAGCAGTTCGCCGGGTCGCCCCAATGAAAAACTGTTTTTT
TRBV18	TRBJ1-2	once	TRBD1	CASSPTGDYGYTF	TGTGCCAGCTCACCAACAGGGGACTATGGCTACACCTTC
TRBV2	TRBJ2-3	NA	TRBD1	CASSEYRGAEDTQYF	TGTGCCAGCAGTGAATACAGGGGGGCTGAAGATACGCAGTATTTT
TRBV19	TRBJ2-7	NA	NA	CASSIDLSLEQYF	TGTGCCAGTAGTATAGATCTTTCCCTCGAGCAGTACTTC
TRBV2	TRBJ2-3	NA	NA	CASSGNRETQYF	TGTGCCAGCAGTGGGAACAGGGAGACGCAGTATTTT
TRBV19	TRBJ2-3	NA	NA	CASSRAGDTDTQYF	TGTGCCAGTAGTAGGGCAGGGGACACAGATACGCAGTATTTT
TRBV5-6	TRBJ1-2	once	NA	CASSLEQGYGYTF	TGTGCCAGCAGCTTGGAACAGGGTTATGGCTACACCTTC
TRBV28	TRBJ2-7	NA	TRBD1	CASSPGQGGSYEQYF	TGTGCCAGCAGTCCGGGACAGGGGGGATCCTACGAGCAGTACTTC
TRBV7-2	TRBJ2-7	few	TRBD2	CASSLTPLAVYEQYF	TGTGCCAGCAGCTTAACCCCTCTAGCGGTCTACGAGCAGTACTTC
TRBV9	TRBJ1-2	NA	NA	CASSVVGQAYGYTF	TGTGCCAGCAGCGTAGTGGGGCAGGCATATGGCTACACCTTC
TRBV7-6	TRBJ1-4	NA	NA	CASSLGRTPEKLFF	TGTGCCAGCAGCTTAGGACGGACACCTGAAAAACTGTTTTTT
TRBV19	TRBJ1-5	NA	NA	CASSMFLESNQPQHF	TGTGCCAGTAGTATGTTTTTAGAAAGCAATCAGCCCCAGCATTTT
TRBV7-2	TRBJ2-1	NA	NA	CASSGTPSRNEQFF	TGTGCCAGCAGCGGGACACCTTCAAGGAATGAGCAGTTCTTC
TRBV19	TRBJ1-1	NA	NA	CASAPSMNTEAFF	TGTGCCAGTGCGCCATCCATGAACACTGAAGCTTTCTTT
TRBV6-5	TRBJ1-4	NA	TRBD1	CASKRATGGGEKLFF	TGTGCCAGCAAGAGAGCAACAGGGGGTGGAGAAAAACTGTTTTTT
TRBV6-6	TRBJ1-1	NA	NA	CASTLAAPNPNTEAFF	TGTGCCAGCACTCTAGCGGCACCTAACCCGAACACTGAAGCTTTCTTT
TRBV5-5	TRBJ2-1	NA	TRBD2	CASSFIGASGRQSSYNEQFF	TGTGCCAGCAGCTTCATTGGAGCTAGCGGGAGGCAGAGCTCCTACAATGAGCAGTTCTTC
TRBV28	TRBJ1-1	NA	TRBD1	CASRTTGAAEAFF	TGTGCCAGCAGGACCACAGGGGCGGCTGAAGCTTTCTTT
TRBV9	TRBJ2-3	NA	TRBD2	CASSVGGGVAVSTDTQYF	TGTGCCAGCAGCGTAGGGGGAGGGGTCGCAGTAAGCACAGATACGCAGTATTTT
TRBV4-2	TRBJ2-7	few	NA	CASSPNYEQYF	TGTGCCAGCAGCCCTAACTACGAGCAGTACTTC
TRBV19	TRBJ1-6	NA	NA	CAVGAQSNSPLHF	TGTGCCGTGGGGGCGCAAAGCAATTCACCCCTCCACTTT
TRBV4-1	TRBJ2-1	NA	TRBD1	CASSQDPTPGGAHNEQFF	TGCGCCAGCAGCCAAGATCCTACCCCAGGGGGCGCCCACAATGAGCAGTTCTTC
TRBV25-1	TRBJ2-2	NA	NA	CASRRGTNTGELFF	TGTGCCAGCAGGAGGGGGACGAACACCGGGGAGCTGTTTTTT
TRBV27	TRBJ2-3	NA	TRBD2	CASSSSLAGGTDTQYF	TGTGCCAGCAGTTCTTCCCTAGCGGGGGGCACAGATACGCAGTATTTT
TRBV28	TRBJ2-5	NA	TRBD1	CASRDTTGTDQETQYF	TGTGCCAGCAGGGATACGACCGGGACAGATCAAGAGACCCAGTACTTC
TRBV5-4	TRBJ2-2	NA	NA	CASSLPGPPTGELFF	TGTGCCAGCAGCCTCCCAGGTCCGCCCACCGGGGAGCTGTTTTTT